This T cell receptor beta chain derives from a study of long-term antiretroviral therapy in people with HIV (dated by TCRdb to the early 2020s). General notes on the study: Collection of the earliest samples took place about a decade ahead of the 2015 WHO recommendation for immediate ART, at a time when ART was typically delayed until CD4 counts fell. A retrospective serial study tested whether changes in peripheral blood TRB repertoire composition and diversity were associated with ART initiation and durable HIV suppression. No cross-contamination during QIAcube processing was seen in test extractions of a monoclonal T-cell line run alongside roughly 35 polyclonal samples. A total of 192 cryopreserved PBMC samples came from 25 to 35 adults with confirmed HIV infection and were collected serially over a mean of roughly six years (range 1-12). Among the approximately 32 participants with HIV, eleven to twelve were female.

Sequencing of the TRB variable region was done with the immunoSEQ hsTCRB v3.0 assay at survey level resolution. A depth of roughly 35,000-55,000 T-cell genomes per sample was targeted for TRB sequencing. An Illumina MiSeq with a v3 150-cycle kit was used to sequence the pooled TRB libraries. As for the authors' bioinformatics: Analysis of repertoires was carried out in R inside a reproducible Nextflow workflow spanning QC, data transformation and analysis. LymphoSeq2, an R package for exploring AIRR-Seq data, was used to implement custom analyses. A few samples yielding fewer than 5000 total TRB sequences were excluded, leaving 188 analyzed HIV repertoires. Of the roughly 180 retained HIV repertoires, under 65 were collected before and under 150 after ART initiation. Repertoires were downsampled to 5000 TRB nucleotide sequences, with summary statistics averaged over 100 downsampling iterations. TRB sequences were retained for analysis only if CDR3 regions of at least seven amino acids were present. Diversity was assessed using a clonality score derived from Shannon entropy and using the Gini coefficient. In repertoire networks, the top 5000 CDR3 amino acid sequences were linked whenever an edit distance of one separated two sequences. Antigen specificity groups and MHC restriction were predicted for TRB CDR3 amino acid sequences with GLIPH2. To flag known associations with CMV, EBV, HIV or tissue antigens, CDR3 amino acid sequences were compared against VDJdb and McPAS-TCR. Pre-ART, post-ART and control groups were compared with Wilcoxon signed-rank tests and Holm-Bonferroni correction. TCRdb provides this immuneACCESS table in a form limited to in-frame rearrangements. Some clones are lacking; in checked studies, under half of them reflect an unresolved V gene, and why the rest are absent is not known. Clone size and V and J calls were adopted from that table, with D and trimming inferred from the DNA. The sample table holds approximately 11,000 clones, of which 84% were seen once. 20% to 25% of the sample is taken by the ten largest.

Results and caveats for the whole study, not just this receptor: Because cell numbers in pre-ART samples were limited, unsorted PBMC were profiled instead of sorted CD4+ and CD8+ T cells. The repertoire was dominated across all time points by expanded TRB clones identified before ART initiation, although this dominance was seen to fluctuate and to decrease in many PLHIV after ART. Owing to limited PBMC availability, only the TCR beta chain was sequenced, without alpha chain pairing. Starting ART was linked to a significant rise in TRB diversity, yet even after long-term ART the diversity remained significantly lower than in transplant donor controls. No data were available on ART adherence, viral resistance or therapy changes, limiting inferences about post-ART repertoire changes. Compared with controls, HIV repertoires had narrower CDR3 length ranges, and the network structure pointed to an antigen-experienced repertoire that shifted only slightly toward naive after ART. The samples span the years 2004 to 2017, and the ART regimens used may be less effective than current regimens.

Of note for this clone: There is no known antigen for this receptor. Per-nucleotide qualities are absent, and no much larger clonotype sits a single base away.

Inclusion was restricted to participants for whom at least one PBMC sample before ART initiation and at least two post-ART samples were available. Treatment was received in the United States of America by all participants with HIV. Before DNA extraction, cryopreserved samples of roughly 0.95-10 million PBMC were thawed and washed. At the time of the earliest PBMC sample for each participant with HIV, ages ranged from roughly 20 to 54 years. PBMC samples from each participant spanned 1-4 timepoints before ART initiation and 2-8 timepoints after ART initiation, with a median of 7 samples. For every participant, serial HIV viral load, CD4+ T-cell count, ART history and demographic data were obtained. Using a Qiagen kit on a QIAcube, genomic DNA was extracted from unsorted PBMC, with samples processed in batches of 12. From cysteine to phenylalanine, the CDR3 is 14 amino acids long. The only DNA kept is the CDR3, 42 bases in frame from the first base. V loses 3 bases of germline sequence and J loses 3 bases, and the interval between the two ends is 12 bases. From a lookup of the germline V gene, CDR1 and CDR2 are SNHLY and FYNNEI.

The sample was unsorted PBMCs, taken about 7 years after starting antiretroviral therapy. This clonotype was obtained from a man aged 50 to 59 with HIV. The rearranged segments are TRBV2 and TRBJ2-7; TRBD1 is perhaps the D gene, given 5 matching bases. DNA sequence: TGTGCCAGCAGTGATGAGGACACCTACTACGAGCAGTACTTC. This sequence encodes CASSDEDTYYEQYF.